This T cell receptor beta chain was identified in a study of shared clonotypes between healthy human individuals. For the study at large: Each donor contributed plates that comprised three CD4 naive, three CD4 memory, two CD8 naive and one CD8 memory. Study-wide results and limits: Naive subsets generally exceeded memory subsets in estimated richness. Around 5.4% of naive CD4 clonotypes were common to a handful of donors. Generation probabilities were higher for clonotypes shared across all four sorted-subset donors than for unshared ones.

The naive CD8 subset, CD45RO-negative cells positively selected for CCR7, excluded terminally differentiated effector memory CD45RA+ cells. TCRdb's table, derived via immunoSEQ multiplex PCR, lists solely in-frame clones and lacks some. The table includes millions of clones, over 85% detected once. Trimming removed 4 bases from V and 6 bases from J, with 14 bases in between. The V gene's germline CDR1 is SGHDT and CDR2 YYEEEE. The CDR3 consists of 14 residues. As to this clone: Its antigen is not identified.

This clonotype was sampled from a man between 18 and 35 years old in good health. The sequenced sample was naive CD8+ T cells sorted from blood. V and J are TRBV5-6 and TRBJ2-1; TRBD1 or TRBD2 may be the D gene (5 bases each). The CDR3 protein is CASSLRGLGNEQFF. CDR3 sequence (DNA): TGTGCCAGCAGCCTGAGGGGCCTAGGCAATGAGCAGTTCTTC.